The rows below give T cell receptor beta chains drawn from one sample of a study of blood T cell repertoires in COVID-19. Sequencing was performed with immunoSEQ multiplex PCR; in TCRdb, only in-frame clones are kept and a portion is missing. The sample consists of around 260,000 clones, around 90% of them appearing once. The sequenced sample consisted of peripheral blood. These receptor sequences come from a man aged 60 to 69 who had recovered from COVID-19. CDR3s include the opening cysteine and the closing phenylalanine or tryptophan. Fields, in order: clone size, D gene, V gene, CDR3 length, J gene, CDR3 protein, CDR3 DNA. D genes are given only for firm matches. Clone size is stated in some rows and not others, as once, few, many or a class when expanded.

clone size: -
D gene: -
V gene: TRBV11-2
CDR3 length: 11
J gene: TRBJ2-3
CDR3 protein: CASSLERASYF
CDR3 DNA: TGTGCCAGCAGCTTAGAGCGAGCCTCATATTTT

clone size: -
D gene: TRBD2
V gene: TRBV9
CDR3 length: 16
J gene: TRBJ2-3
CDR3 protein: CASSGRTSGGGDTQYF
CDR3 DNA: TGTGCCAGCAGCGGACGGACTAGCGGGGGGGGAGATACGCAGTATTTT

clone size: -
D gene: -
V gene: TRBV15
CDR3 length: 18
J gene: TRBJ2-6
CDR3 protein: CATSRDESSVSGANVLTF
CDR3 DNA: TGTGCCACCAGCAGAGATGAGAGTTCGGTCTCTGGGGCCAACGTCCTGACTTTC

clone size: -
D gene: -
V gene: TRBV14
CDR3 length: 14
J gene: TRBJ2-2
CDR3 protein: CASSQDLRGGELFF
CDR3 DNA: TGTGCCAGCAGCCAAGATCTTCGGGGAGGGGAGCTGTTTTTT

clone size: -
D gene: -
V gene: TRBV21-1
CDR3 length: 12
J gene: TRBJ1-1
CDR3 protein: CASVGAVTEAFF
CDR3 DNA: TGTGCCAGCGTGGGGGCGGTTACTGAAGCTTTCTTT

clone size: -
D gene: -
V gene: TRBV27
CDR3 length: 17
J gene: TRBJ1-6
CDR3 protein: CASSSTGKRQGDSPLHF
CDR3 DNA: TGTGCCAGCAGTTCAACAGGGAAACGGCAGGGTGATTCACCCCTCCACTTT

clone size: -
D gene: -
V gene: TRBV7-9
CDR3 length: 11
J gene: TRBJ2-3
CDR3 protein: CASSFSDTQYF
CDR3 DNA: TGTGCCAGCAGCTTCTCAGATACGCAGTATTTT

clone size: -
D gene: -
V gene: TRBV27
CDR3 length: 15
J gene: TRBJ2-1
CDR3 protein: CASSLDRRSYNEQFF
CDR3 DNA: TGTGCCAGCAGTCTCGACAGGAGGTCCTACAATGAGCAGTTCTTC

clone size: few
D gene: -
V gene: TRBV3-1/TRBV3-2
CDR3 length: 18
J gene: TRBJ2-2
CDR3 protein: CASSNRGRSTLYTGELFF
CDR3 DNA: TGTGCCAGCAGCAATCGAGGAAGGTCCACCCTATACACCGGGGAGCTGTTTTTT

clone size: -
D gene: TRBD1
V gene: TRBV5-5
CDR3 length: 13
J gene: TRBJ2-5
CDR3 protein: CASSRTGMETQYF
CDR3 DNA: TGTGCCAGCAGCCGGACAGGGATGGAGACCCAGTACTTC